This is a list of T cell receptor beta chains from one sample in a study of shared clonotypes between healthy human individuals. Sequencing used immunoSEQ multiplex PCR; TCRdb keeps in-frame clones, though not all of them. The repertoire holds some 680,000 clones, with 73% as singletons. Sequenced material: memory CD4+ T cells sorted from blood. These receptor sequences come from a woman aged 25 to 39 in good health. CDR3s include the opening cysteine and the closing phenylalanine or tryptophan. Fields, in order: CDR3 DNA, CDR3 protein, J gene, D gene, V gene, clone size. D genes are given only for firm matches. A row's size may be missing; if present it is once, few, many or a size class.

CDR3 DNA: TGTGCCAGTAGTACCTTCTCTAGGATGGGCGGGGATACGCAGTATTTT
CDR3 protein: CASSTFSRMGGDTQYF
J gene: TRBJ2-3
D gene: .
V gene: TRBV19
clone size: few

CDR3 DNA: TGTGCCAGCAGTCTGAGGTTCTGGGAGACCCAGTACTTC
CDR3 protein: CASSLRFWETQYF
J gene: TRBJ2-5
D gene: .
V gene: TRBV2
clone size: .

CDR3 DNA: TGTGCCAGCAGCCCTACAGGGGGAGGTAGCACAGATACGCAGTATTTT
CDR3 protein: CASSPTGGGSTDTQYF
J gene: TRBJ2-3
D gene: TRBD1
V gene: TRBV28
clone size: .

CDR3 DNA: TGTGCCAGCAGCTTGGATCGGGGAAGGGTAGCTTTCTTT
CDR3 protein: CASSLDRGRVAFF
J gene: TRBJ1-1
D gene: .
V gene: TRBV4-2
clone size: .

CDR3 DNA: TGTGCCAGCAGCCTCGAAGCCCCCGGGACAGGGTTTTTAGATACGCAGTATTTT
CDR3 protein: CASSLEAPGTGFLDTQYF
J gene: TRBJ2-3
D gene: TRBD1
V gene: TRBV6-4
clone size: .

CDR3 DNA: TGTGCCAGCAGCTTGGATACGTTGGGGACCTACGAGCAGTACTTC
CDR3 protein: CASSLDTLGTYEQYF
J gene: TRBJ2-7
D gene: .
V gene: TRBV7-2
clone size: few

CDR3 DNA: TGTGCCAGCAGCCTCCTGAGACAGGGGTCCTATGGCTACACCTTC
CDR3 protein: CASSLLRQGSYGYTF
J gene: TRBJ1-2
D gene: TRBD1
V gene: TRBV5-5
clone size: .

CDR3 DNA: TGTGCCAGCACCACCGCAGGGTGGGCTTTCTTT
CDR3 protein: CASTTAGWAFF
J gene: TRBJ1-1
D gene: .
V gene: TRBV6-5
clone size: .

CDR3 DNA: TGTGCCAGCAGTTACGACCTACCAGGGGGCTACGAGCAGTACTTC
CDR3 protein: CASSYDLPGGYEQYF
J gene: TRBJ2-7
D gene: TRBD1
V gene: TRBV6-5
clone size: once

CDR3 DNA: TGTGCCTGGAGTGTAGGTCAAAATCAGCCCCAGCATTTT
CDR3 protein: CAWSVGQNQPQHF
J gene: TRBJ1-5
D gene: .
V gene: TRBV30
clone size: .

CDR3 DNA: TGTGCCAGCAGTGGACCGGGACAGGGCCTCAATGAGCAGTTCTTC
CDR3 protein: CASSGPGQGLNEQFF
J gene: TRBJ2-1
D gene: TRBD1
V gene: TRBV6-6
clone size: once

CDR3 DNA: TGTGCCAGCAGCTGGGACAGAAACACTGAAGCTTTCTTT
CDR3 protein: CASSWDRNTEAFF
J gene: TRBJ1-1
D gene: TRBD1
V gene: TRBV27
clone size: .

CDR3 DNA: TGTGCCAGCAGCGTGGGTCGTCAGGGGTGGATGGCAGATGGGGCCAACGTCCTGACTTTC
CDR3 protein: CASSVGRQGWMADGANVLTF
J gene: TRBJ2-6
D gene: .
V gene: TRBV9
clone size: few

CDR3 DNA: TGCGCCAGCAGCTTGCAGCCTAGCGGGGTCTCCTACAATGAGCAGTTCTTC
CDR3 protein: CASSLQPSGVSYNEQFF
J gene: TRBJ2-1
D gene: TRBD2
V gene: TRBV5-1
clone size: .

CDR3 DNA: TGTGCCAGATCACTGGAACAGGGAGGTGAGCAGTTCTTC
CDR3 protein: CARSLEQGGEQFF
J gene: TRBJ2-1
D gene: .
V gene: TRBV6-1
clone size: .

CDR3 DNA: TGTGCCAGCAGTGTAGGAAGTGGTGGGCAGCATTTT
CDR3 protein: CASSVGSGGQHF
J gene: TRBJ1-5
D gene: .
V gene: TRBV2
clone size: once

CDR3 DNA: TGTGCCAGCAGCTTGTGGACACCCGATAGCAATCAGCCCCAGCATTTT
CDR3 protein: CASSLWTPDSNQPQHF
J gene: TRBJ1-5
D gene: .
V gene: TRBV5-8
clone size: .

CDR3 DNA: TGTGCCAGCAGTGAACTAGGGCAGGGAGAGCAGTACTTC
CDR3 protein: CASSELGQGEQYF
J gene: TRBJ2-7
D gene: .
V gene: TRBV2
clone size: .

CDR3 DNA: TGTGCCAGCAGCGTACAAGGGGCTGGGGGAGACACCATATATTTT
CDR3 protein: CASSVQGAGGDTIYF
J gene: TRBJ1-3
D gene: .
V gene: TRBV9
clone size: .

CDR3 DNA: TGTGCCAGCAGCTCCCCCGAAGGGTTGAACACTGAAGCTTTCTTT
CDR3 protein: CASSSPEGLNTEAFF
J gene: TRBJ1-1
D gene: .
V gene: TRBV27
clone size: .

CDR3 DNA: TGTGCCAGCACGGGACAGTCCTACGAGCAGTACTTC
CDR3 protein: CASTGQSYEQYF
J gene: TRBJ2-7
D gene: TRBD1
V gene: TRBV2
clone size: .

CDR3 DNA: TGCGCCAGCAGCCGAGAGGACAGCTATCAGCCCCAGCATTTT
CDR3 protein: CASSREDSYQPQHF
J gene: TRBJ1-5
D gene: .
V gene: TRBV4-1
clone size: .

CDR3 DNA: TGTGCCAGTAGTGGGACAGGAGGAATATTCTACGAGCAGTACTTC
CDR3 protein: CASSGTGGIFYEQYF
J gene: TRBJ2-7
D gene: TRBD1
V gene: TRBV19
clone size: few

CDR3 DNA: TGCGCCAGCAGCTTGGCCGGGACTAGCGGTCGGCGGGAGTACTTC
CDR3 protein: CASSLAGTSGRREYF
J gene: TRBJ2-7
D gene: TRBD2
V gene: TRBV5-1
clone size: .

CDR3 DNA: TGCGCCAGCAGCTTGGAACGGGGTGGGGAGACCCAGTACTTC
CDR3 protein: CASSLERGGETQYF
J gene: TRBJ2-5
D gene: .
V gene: TRBV5-1
clone size: .

CDR3 DNA: TGTGCCAGCAGTGCACTAGCGGGAGTTGGGGAGCTGTTTTTT
CDR3 protein: CASSALAGVGELFF
J gene: TRBJ2-2
D gene: TRBD2
V gene: TRBV25-1
clone size: .

CDR3 DNA: TGCAGCGTTACCACTAGCGGGACTTTCTCCTACAATGAGCAGTTCTTC
CDR3 protein: CSVTTSGTFSYNEQFF
J gene: TRBJ2-1
D gene: TRBD2
V gene: TRBV29-1
clone size: .